Listed below are T cell receptor beta chains from one sample, sequenced in a study of CD8+ T cells in alopecia areata. Sequencing used immunoSEQ multiplex PCR; TCRdb keeps in-frame clones, though not all of them. Altogether more than 95,000 clones are present, roughly two fifths being singletons, with the ten largest covering about 1.2%. The sequencing sample was made of CD4+ T cells sorted from blood. The receptors derive from a human donor with alopecia areata. The CDR3 runs from the conserved cysteine through the conserved F or W. D genes are given only for firm matches. Part of the rows lack a size; the others show once, few, many or a class for expanded clones.

d_gene: TRBD1
abundance: few
len: 15
j_gene: TRBJ2-7
v_gene: TRBV19
CDR3nt: TGTGCCAGTAGTCCAGGGACAGACAGCTCCTACGAGCAGTACTTC
CDR3aa: CASSPGTDSSYEQYF

d_gene: -
abundance: -
len: 16
j_gene: TRBJ2-1
v_gene: TRBV27
CDR3nt: TGTGCCAGCAGTTTATCGTTAGCAATGGAGGTGAATGAGCAGTTCTTC
CDR3aa: CASSLSLAMEVNEQFF

d_gene: -
abundance: -
len: 16
j_gene: TRBJ1-2
v_gene: TRBV2
CDR3nt: TGTGCCAGCAGTTTATCCGGGACACTCAGAGACTATGGCTACACCTTC
CDR3aa: CASSLSGTLRDYGYTF

d_gene: -
abundance: -
len: 12
j_gene: TRBJ1-2
v_gene: TRBV30
CDR3nt: TGTGCCTGGAGCCAAGACCGCTATGGCTACACCTTC
CDR3aa: CAWSQDRYGYTF

d_gene: -
abundance: -
len: 13
j_gene: TRBJ2-5
v_gene: TRBV5-1
CDR3nt: TGCGCCAGCAGCTTGTCTACGTCGGAGACCCAGTACTTC
CDR3aa: CASSLSTSETQYF

d_gene: -
abundance: -
len: 13
j_gene: TRBJ1-1
v_gene: TRBV18
CDR3nt: TGTGCCAGCTCACGGGGGCGGGGCACTGAAGCTTTCTTT
CDR3aa: CASSRGRGTEAFF

d_gene: -
abundance: -
len: 11
j_gene: TRBJ2-4
v_gene: TRBV20-1
CDR3nt: TGCAGTGCTAGAGTAGACGGTCCGGGGTACTTC
CDR3aa: CSARVDGPGYF

d_gene: -
abundance: -
len: 17
j_gene: TRBJ2-3
v_gene: TRBV28
CDR3nt: TGTGCCAGCAGTTCCTGGGACACCGACTTACCCACAGATACGCAGTATTTT
CDR3aa: CASSSWDTDLPTDTQYF

d_gene: TRBD1
abundance: few
len: 14
j_gene: TRBJ2-5
v_gene: TRBV9
CDR3nt: TGTGCCAGCAGCGTTACAGGGGCCCAAGAGACCCAGTACTTC
CDR3aa: CASSVTGAQETQYF

d_gene: -
abundance: -
len: 15
j_gene: TRBJ2-1
v_gene: TRBV29-1
CDR3nt: TGCAGCGCCATTTCCCGGGACATCTCTTTCAATGAGCAGTTCTTC
CDR3aa: CSAISRDISFNEQFF

d_gene: -
abundance: few
len: 16
j_gene: TRBJ1-5
v_gene: TRBV7-9
CDR3nt: TGTGCCAGCAGCTTAGTGGCAGGAGGGAGCAATCAGCCCCAGCATTTT
CDR3aa: CASSLVAGGSNQPQHF

d_gene: TRBD1
abundance: once
len: 14
j_gene: TRBJ2-5
v_gene: TRBV6-5
CDR3nt: TGTGCCAGCAGTTATGGGAACAGGGGGGAGACCCAGTACTTC
CDR3aa: CASSYGNRGETQYF

d_gene: TRBD1
abundance: -
len: 15
j_gene: TRBJ2-1
v_gene: TRBV5-1
CDR3nt: TGCGCCAGCAGCTTTGCCCTAGGACAGGGTGGTGAGCAGTTCTTC
CDR3aa: CASSFALGQGGEQFF

d_gene: -
abundance: -
len: 11
j_gene: TRBJ2-5
v_gene: TRBV7-2
CDR3nt: TGTGCCAGCGTCTACCTGGAGACCCAGTACTTC
CDR3aa: CASVYLETQYF

d_gene: -
abundance: -
len: 11
j_gene: TRBJ1-1
v_gene: TRBV20-1
CDR3nt: TGCAGTGTCAAGCAGCAAACTGAAGCTTTCTTT
CDR3aa: CSVKQQTEAFF

d_gene: -
abundance: medium-sized
len: 16
j_gene: TRBJ2-2
v_gene: TRBV28
CDR3nt: TGTGCCAGCAGCCCTAATCAAGGGTTGGGCACCGGGGAGCTGTTTTTT
CDR3aa: CASSPNQGLGTGELFF

d_gene: -
abundance: -
len: 15
j_gene: TRBJ1-6
v_gene: TRBV7-9
CDR3nt: TGTGCCAGCAGCTTAGTGTTCTCAAATAATTCACCCCTCCACTTT
CDR3aa: CASSLVFSNNSPLHF

d_gene: -
abundance: -
len: 12
j_gene: TRBJ1-1
v_gene: TRBV5-8
CDR3nt: TGTGCCGGCTTACTAATGGGCTCAGAAGCTTTCTTT
CDR3aa: CAGLLMGSEAFF

d_gene: TRBD1
abundance: -
len: 14
j_gene: TRBJ1-5
v_gene: TRBV28
CDR3nt: TGTGCCAGCCTAGACAGGGGTTACAATCAGCCCCAGCATTTT
CDR3aa: CASLDRGYNQPQHF

d_gene: TRBD1
abundance: -
len: 15
j_gene: TRBJ1-6
v_gene: TRBV28
CDR3nt: TGTGCCAGCAGTTTACGGGACAGAGATAATTCACCCCTCCACTTT
CDR3aa: CASSLRDRDNSPLHF

d_gene: TRBD2
abundance: -
len: 17
j_gene: TRBJ2-2
v_gene: TRBV30
CDR3nt: TGTGCCTGGAATGCCCGTGGACTAGCTCAATTCACCGGGGAGCTGTTTTTT
CDR3aa: CAWNARGLAQFTGELFF

d_gene: -
abundance: -
len: 15
j_gene: TRBJ2-5
v_gene: TRBV18
CDR3nt: TGTGCCAGCTCACCACGGTTTGGCCCCCAAGAGACCCAGTACTTC
CDR3aa: CASSPRFGPQETQYF

d_gene: -
abundance: few
len: 13
j_gene: TRBJ1-2
v_gene: TRBV5-1
CDR3nt: TGCGCCAGCAGCTTGGGGGCAGGGGATGGCTACACCTTC
CDR3aa: CASSLGAGDGYTF

d_gene: -
abundance: -
len: 9
j_gene: TRBJ1-2
v_gene: TRBV20-1
CDR3nt: TGCAGGGGCAGGAATGGCTACACCTTC
CDR3aa: CRGRNGYTF

d_gene: TRBD2
abundance: -
len: 15
j_gene: TRBJ2-1
v_gene: TRBV28
CDR3nt: TGTGCCAGCAGTCTAGCGGGGGGGCAATACAATGAGCAGTTCTTC
CDR3aa: CASSLAGGQYNEQFF

d_gene: -
abundance: -
len: 13
j_gene: TRBJ2-1
v_gene: TRBV7-9
CDR3nt: TGTGCCAGCACCCCTTCTTCGGTCAATGAGCAGTTCTTC
CDR3aa: CASTPSSVNEQFF

d_gene: -
abundance: -
len: 11
j_gene: TRBJ2-7
v_gene: TRBV15
CDR3nt: TGTGCCACCAGCAGTGCATACGAGCAGTACTTC
CDR3aa: CATSSAYEQYF

d_gene: -
abundance: few
len: 11
j_gene: TRBJ2-1
v_gene: TRBV29-1
CDR3nt: TGCAGCGTCAAAGGGGGGGGTGAGCAGTTCTTC
CDR3aa: CSVKGGGEQFF

d_gene: -
abundance: few
len: 13
j_gene: TRBJ2-7
v_gene: TRBV6-6
CDR3nt: TGTGCCAGCAGTTACTCAGGGGTGTACGAGCAGTACTTC
CDR3aa: CASSYSGVYEQYF

d_gene: -
abundance: -
len: 13
j_gene: TRBJ2-7
v_gene: TRBV29-1
CDR3nt: TGCAGCGTTGTCGTGGGGGGCGCCTACGAGCAGTACTTC
CDR3aa: CSVVVGGAYEQYF

d_gene: -
abundance: -
len: 12
j_gene: TRBJ1-4
v_gene: TRBV29-1
CDR3nt: TGCAGCGCCGGGAGTTTGGACGAAAAACTGTTTTTT
CDR3aa: CSAGSLDEKLFF

d_gene: -
abundance: -
len: 14
j_gene: TRBJ2-3
v_gene: TRBV9
CDR3nt: TGTGCCAGCAGCGCCGAGGTAAAGGGGAATACGCAGTATTTT
CDR3aa: CASSAEVKGNTQYF

d_gene: -
abundance: -
len: 16
j_gene: TRBJ2-5
v_gene: TRBV15
CDR3nt: TGTGCCACCAGCCCCGAGGGGCGGGCTCGTGGAGAGACCCAGTACTTC
CDR3aa: CATSPEGRARGETQYF

d_gene: -
abundance: -
len: 13
j_gene: TRBJ2-4
v_gene: TRBV28
CDR3nt: TGTGCCAGGGGGTTCCTAGGCAAAAACATTCAGTACTTC
CDR3aa: CARGFLGKNIQYF

d_gene: -
abundance: -
len: 16
j_gene: TRBJ1-6
v_gene: TRBV7-2
CDR3nt: TGTGCCAGCAGCTCGGCAGGGAACTCGTTTCTTTCACCCCTCCACTTT
CDR3aa: CASSSAGNSFLSPLHF

d_gene: -
abundance: few
len: 15
j_gene: TRBJ1-5
v_gene: TRBV9
CDR3nt: TGTGCCAGCAGCGAACGGTCAGGGGTCAATCAGCCCCAGCATTTT
CDR3aa: CASSERSGVNQPQHF

d_gene: -
abundance: -
len: 16
j_gene: TRBJ2-1
v_gene: TRBV6-5
CDR3nt: TGTGCCAGCAGTTCCCCCCGGGTCACTCCGAGAGATGAGCAGTTCTTC
CDR3aa: CASSSPRVTPRDEQFF

d_gene: -
abundance: -
len: 13
j_gene: TRBJ2-1
v_gene: TRBV30
CDR3nt: TGTGCCTGGACAGGGGGGCATACCAATGAGCAGTTCTTC
CDR3aa: CAWTGGHTNEQFF

d_gene: -
abundance: -
len: 13
j_gene: TRBJ1-2
v_gene: TRBV13
CDR3nt: TGTGCCAGCAGCTTCGGGGGCGCCTATGGCTACACCTTC
CDR3aa: CASSFGGAYGYTF

d_gene: TRBD1
abundance: -
len: 15
j_gene: TRBJ2-5
v_gene: TRBV9
CDR3nt: TGTGCCAGCAGCCCAGCATGGGACAGAAATGGGACCCAGTACTTC
CDR3aa: CASSPAWDRNGTQYF

d_gene: -
abundance: -
len: 12
j_gene: TRBJ2-5
v_gene: TRBV4-3
CDR3nt: TGCGCCAGCAGCTCGGACGGGGAGACCCAGTACTTC
CDR3aa: CASSSDGETQYF